What follows are 14 T cell receptor beta chains derived from one specimen sequenced in a study of cytomegalovirus exposure and HLA in healthy donors. Both 60 Vbeta primers and 13 Jbeta primers went into the PCR. TCRdb's copy holds only in-frame clones and misses some; the assay was immunoSEQ multiplex PCR. The data show around 100,000 clones, with around three quarters seen just once and almost 3% held by the top ten. Material for sequencing was PBMCs. These receptors were taken from a woman between 18 and 29 years old in good health and CMV-seropositive.

The V call is TRBV9, the J call TRBJ2-3, with D possibly being TRBD1 (5 bases). Germline V lookup: CDR1 SGDLS, CDR2 YYNGEE. V was shortened by 0 bases and J by 5 bases, with 16 bases between the two germline ends. The CDR3 has 16 amino acids. The CDR3 sequence is CASSVDAGQAKDTQYF. In nucleotides, the CDR3 is TGTGCCAGCAGCGTAGACGCAGGGCAGGCGAAAGATACGCAGTATTTT.

The J gene is TRBJ2-4, the V gene TRBV5-4; 8 nucleotides align to TRBD1. CDR1 SGHNT and CDR2 YYREEE come from the germline V gene (reference sequence). This CDR3 has 15 residues. Germline trimming cut 0 bases from V and 7 bases from J; bases unmatched to any gene: 6. The CDR3 region is CASSLGTGSENIQYF. CDR3 coding DNA: TGTGCCAGCAGCTTGGGGACAGGGAGTGAGAACATTCAGTACTTC.

The V gene is TRBV13, the J gene TRBJ1-1; 9 bases agree with TRBD1. The V gene end was trimmed by 4 bases and the J gene end by 4 bases; junction bases not matched to a gene: 7. The V gene's germline CDR1 is PRHDT and CDR2 FYEKMQ (reference sequence). The length of the CDR3 is 15 residues. The CDR3 DNA reads as TGTGCCAGCAGCTCCGGGACAGGGCGAGGCACTGAAGCTTTCTTT. Its translation: CASSSGTGRGTEAFF.

The chain carries TRBV11-2 and TRBJ2-3, with 10 bases identical to TRBD2. The V gene's germline CDR1 is SGHAT and CDR2 FQNNGV. The CDR3 runs 16 residues. V shed 5 bases, J shed 4 bases, and the junction held 9 bases outside the gene matches. CDR3 nucleotides: TGTGCCAGCAGCCCCACTAGCGGGATGTTCCCAGATACGCAGTATTTT. Residues: CASSPTSGMFPDTQYF.

The chain has TRBV2 and TRBJ2-7; TRBD2 matches at 9 bases. The germline gives CDR1 SNHLY, CDR2 FYNNEI. V shed 7 bases and J 4 bases; nucleotides not matched to a gene: 8. The CDR3 extends over 14 amino acids. CDR3 sequence reads: CASTLAGQVYEQYF. In DNA form, the CDR3 reads TGTGCCAGCACCCTAGCGGGACAAGTTTACGAGCAGTACTTC.

The chain combines TRBV13 with TRBJ2-3; 8 bases are a match to TRBD2. The V segment lost 7 bases and the J segment 6 bases; nucleotides outside the gene matches: 6. The CDR3 covers 13 residues. Germline V gene sequence: CDR1 PRHDT, CDR2 FYEKMQ (reference sequence). This CDR3 is CASTRAGEDTQYF. In DNA, the CDR3 is TGTGCCAGCACCCGAGCGGGAGAGGATACGCAGTATTTT.

V is TRBV2 and J is TRBJ1-2, with D possibly matching TRBD1 (5 bases). Per the germline V gene, CDR1 is SNHLY and CDR2 is FYNNEI. This CDR3 has 13 amino acids. V dropped 5 bases and J dropped 1 base, with 8 bases sitting between them. Here the CDR3 reads CASSNQGNYGYTF. The CDR3 coding sequence is TGTGCCAGCAGTAACCAGGGTAACTATGGCTACACCTTC.

The sample holds a few counts of this clone. The rearrangement joins TRBV5-4 to TRBJ2-2; 9 nucleotides line up with TRBD1. The germline gives CDR1 SGHNT, CDR2 YYREEE (reference sequence). This CDR3 has 15 residues. J gave up 2 bases and V 6 bases, and 5 bases lay outside the gene matches. The CDR3 sequence: CASKPGQGNTGELFF. CDR3 bases: TGTGCCAGCAAACCGGGACAGGGTAACACCGGGGAGCTGTTTTTT.

The gene calls are TRBV5-1 and TRBJ2-2, with 9 nucleotides matching TRBD2. Germline CDR1 and CDR2: SGHRS and YFSETQ. The CDR3 has 15 amino acids. With 5 bases clipped from V and 10 bases from J, the junction kept 12 bases outside the gene matches. The CDR3 DNA follows: TGCGCCAGCAGGGCCGGGACTAGCCTGGGACCGGAGCTGTTTTTT. Its translation: CASRAGTSLGPELFF.

The chain carries TRBV5-6 and TRBJ2-3; 8 nucleotides line up with TRBD1. There are 16 residues in the CDR3. Germline trimming cut 2 bases from V and 4 bases from J; bases unmatched to any gene: 9. Germline loops: CDR1 SGHDT, CDR2 YYEEEE. The CDR3 loop reads CASSLGPGGSSDTQYF. In DNA, the CDR3 is TGTGCCAGCAGCTTAGGGCCAGGGGGCTCGTCAGATACGCAGTATTTT.

The CDR3 is CASSVSDRENQPQHF. The DNA of the CDR3 is TGTGCCAGCAGCGTATCGGACAGGGAAAATCAGCCCCAGCATTTT. J is TRBJ1-5 and V is TRBV9; TRBD1 matches at 8 bases. The germline V gene encodes CDR1 SGDLS and CDR2 YYNGEE. This CDR3 has 15 residues. V dropped 1 base and J dropped 4; count of bases not matched to a gene: 4. The variable domain in full, completed from reference TRBV9 and TRBJ1-5, reads DSGVTQTPKHLITATGQRVTLRCSPRSGDLSVYWYQQSLDQGLQFLIQYYNGEERAKGNILERFSAQQFPDLHSELNLSSLELGDSALYFCASSVSDRENQPQHFGDGTRLSIL.

This chain links TRBV5-1 with TRBJ1-4, with 7 bases that match TRBD1. In germline, CDR1 is SGHRS, CDR2 YFSETQ. The CDR3 length is 14 residues. Losses at the gene ends were 4 bases for V and 8 bases for J; bases not matched to a gene: 8. Written as DNA, the CDR3 is TGCGCCAGCAGCGATTCAGTCAGGGGGGAAAAACTGTTTTTT. Its translation is CASSDSVRGEKLFF.

The chain links TRBV7-9 to TRBJ1-2; 8 positions match TRBD1. Germline CDR1 reads SEHNR; CDR2 reads FQNEAQ (reference sequence). Trimming at V came to 2 bases and at J to 4 bases, leaving 6 bases not matched to a gene. The CDR3 runs to 15 residues. The CDR3 loop reads CASSLRGQGGYGYTF. In DNA, the CDR3 is TGTGCCAGCAGCTTAAGAGGACAGGGAGGCTATGGCTACACCTTC.

The chain is built from TRBV25-1 and TRBJ2-3, with a possible D match to TRBD1 (5 bases). This CDR3 region has 14 residues. Trimming took off 11 bases at V and 4 bases at J, with 19 bases between the two ends. Germline assignment: CDR1 MGHDK and CDR2 SYGVNS. CDR3 bases: TGTGCCTCCTCCTGGGTGGGGCTGGCAGATACGCAGTATTTT. Protein: CASSWVGLADTQYF.